The 29 T cell receptor beta chains in this list originate from one sample, sequenced in a study of blood T cell repertoires in COVID-19. Sequencing used immunoSEQ multiplex PCR; TCRdb keeps in-frame clones, though not all of them. This sample has 150,000 to 200,000 clones; over 75% occur once, and the top ten carry around 2.3%. The specimen sequenced was peripheral blood. Receptor source: a man in his forties or fifties with active or convalescent COVID-19.

This clone occurred a few times. The chain is built from TRBV9 and TRBJ2-7; tentative D call: TRBD2 (6 bases). The CDR3 spans 16 residues. Trimming took 3 bases from V and 10 from J, leaving 26 bases between them. CDR1 is SGDLS, CDR2 YYNGEE, per germline. The CDR3 protein is CASSEGGRAGLEGQYF. CDR3 DNA sequence: TGTGCCAGCAGCGAAGGAGGTCGGGCGGGGTTGGAGGGCCAGTACTTC. Full variable domain (outside the CDR3, taken from reference TRBV9 and TRBJ2-7): DSGVTQTPKHLITATGQRVTLRCSPRSGDLSVYWYQQSLDQGLQFLIQYYNGEERAKGNILERFSAQQFPDLHSELNLSSLELGDSALYFCASSEGGRAGLEGQYFGPGTRLTVT.

V usage is TRBV3-1 (or the pseudogene TRBV3-2) and J usage is TRBJ1-1; D not resolved. Trimming took off 1 base at V and 8 bases at J, with 8 bases between the two ends. CDR3 length: 12 amino acids. Germline lookup yields CDR1 LGHDT and CDR2 YNNKEL (reference sequence). The CDR3 spells CASSQVSGEAFF. The CDR3 bases are TGTGCCAGCAGCCAAGTCTCGGGAGAAGCTTTCTTT.

The chain combines TRBV4-3 with TRBJ2-1, with a tentative D call TRBD2 (6 bases). This CDR3 is built from 15 residues. CDR1 is LGHNA and CDR2 is YSLEER in the germline V gene. Trimming shortened V by 4 bases and J by 4 bases, and 14 bases separated the two germline ends. The DNA for the CDR3 is TGCGCCAGCAGCCCTGGAACCGGGGGATACAATGAGCAGTTCTTC. It is translated as CASSPGTGGYNEQFF.

The V and J genes are TRBV4-1 and TRBJ2-1; 9 bases are shared with TRBD2. This CDR3 comprises 20 residues. V trimming: 0 bases; J trimming: 7 bases; junction bases outside the gene matches: 19. Germline CDR1 is MGHRA and CDR2 is YSYEKL. CDR3 sequence (DNA): TGCGCCAGCAGCCAAGATCCGGCGCGGGGGGGCCAGGTTCTGTTGAATGAGCAGTTCTTC. Amino acids: CASSQDPARGGQVLLNEQFF.

This rearrangement joins TRBV2 to TRBJ1-5; 7 bases line up with TRBD1. CDR3 length: 13 amino acids. The germline gives CDR1 SNHLY, CDR2 FYNNEI. V was pared by 7 bases and J by 4 bases, with 4 bases of the junction left unmatched. CDR3 in amino acids: CASKSDRNQPQHF. The CDR3, as DNA: TGTGCCAGCAAGTCGGACAGGAATCAGCCCCAGCATTTT.

V usage is TRBV25-1 and J usage is TRBJ2-7, with D possibly matching TRBD1 (5 bases). Germline loops: CDR1 MGHDK, CDR2 SYGVNS. V shed 1 base and J shed 4 bases, with 11 bases lying between them. CDR3 length: 14 residues. The CDR3 DNA is TGTGCCAGCAGTGAATTCAGGGATAGATACGAGCAGTACTTC. It yields the protein CASSEFRDRYEQYF.

This clone showed up just once. The chain links TRBV3-1 (or the pseudogene TRBV3-2) to TRBJ2-2; 10 bases fit TRBD1. CDR3 length equals 13 residues. J was trimmed by 4 bases and V by 11 bases; bases with no gene match: 4. CDR1 and CDR2 from the germline V gene are LGHDT and YNNKEL (reference sequence). The CDR3 spells CAAGTGVTGELFF. CDR3 bases: TGTGCCGCCGGGACAGGGGTCACCGGGGAGCTGTTTTTT.

The rearrangement links TRBV6-2 or TRBV6-3 to TRBJ2-1; tentative D call: TRBD2 (7 bases). This CDR3 is built from 17 residues. Trimming left V 5 bases short and J 0 bases short, with 17 bases between. The germline V gene has CDR1 MNHEY and CDR2 SVGEGT. CDR3 residues: CASSRPGGGHSYNEQFF. The CDR3 DNA is TGTGCCAGCAGTCGCCCGGGCGGGGGCCACTCCTACAATGAGCAGTTCTTC.

The rearrangement joins TRBV27 to TRBJ1-5; TRBD1 matches at 9 bases. The CDR3 extends over 16 amino acids. J lost 6 bases, V lost 6 bases, and 12 bases had no gene match. Germline V lookup: CDR1 MNHEY, CDR2 SMNVEV (reference sequence). This chain's CDR3 is CASSETGTGRGQPQHF. DNA for the CDR3: TGTGCCAGCAGCGAGACCGGGACAGGGAGAGGTCAGCCCCAGCATTTT.

The rearrangement joins TRBV28 to TRBJ1-5; 9 bases map to TRBD1. Germline V gene sequence: CDR1 MDHEN, CDR2 SYDVKM. After removal of 2 bases from V and 5 bases from J, the junction contained 7 bases not matched to a gene. This CDR3 region has 16 residues. CDR3 region: CASSLPGQGLYQPQHF. In DNA form, the CDR3 reads TGTGCCAGCAGTTTACCGGGACAGGGTTTGTATCAGCCCCAGCATTTT.

J is TRBJ1-1 and V is TRBV12-3 or TRBV12-4, with a tentative D call TRBD1 (5 bases). The CDR3 has 13 residues. V was pared by 5 bases and J by 5 bases, with 12 bases between. In DNA form, the CDR3 reads TGTGCCAGCAGTCGGTGGGGGGGGACTGAAGCTTTCTTT. It codes for CASSRWGGTEAFF.

This sequence joins TRBV5-1 and TRBJ2-5; D call uncertain. The CDR3 covers 15 residues. V lost 0 bases to trimming and J lost 2 bases, with 11 bases between them. CDR1 is SGHRS and CDR2 is YFSETQ in the germline V gene. CDR3 coding DNA: TGCGCCAGCAGCTTGGTCTCCCCGGGTCAAGAGACCCAGTACTTC. Protein: CASSLVSPGQETQYF.

The chain joins TRBV5-1 to TRBJ2-3; D perhaps matches TRBD2 (5 bases). This CDR3 region has 14 residues. The germline V gene has CDR1 SGHRS and CDR2 YFSETQ. Deletions cut 0 bases from V and 4 bases from J, with 9 bases between. CDR3: CASSLGGGPDTQYF. The CDR3 coding sequence is TGCGCCAGCAGCTTGGGCGGCGGGCCAGATACGCAGTATTTT.

The chain has TRBV28 and TRBJ2-7, with 10 bases fitting TRBD1. Losses at the gene ends were 5 bases for V and 11 bases for J; bases not matched to a gene: 15. The CDR3 is 15 amino acids. Per the germline V gene, CDR1 is MDHEN and CDR2 is SYDVKM. CDR3 in amino acids: CASSPMGQGTPMEYF. The CDR3 nucleotides are TGTGCCAGCAGTCCAATGGGACAGGGGACTCCTATGGAGTACTTC.

The chain recombines TRBV29-1 with TRBJ1-1; D might be TRBD1 (5 bases). V lost 6 bases, J lost 0 bases, and 11 bases lay in between. CDR1 is SQVTM and CDR2 is ANQGSEA in the germline V gene. CDR3 length: 13 residues. The CDR3 DNA follows: TGCAGCGTCGTCAGGGTCATGAACACTGAAGCTTTCTTT. The encoded protein is CSVVRVMNTEAFF.

The chain has TRBV18 and TRBJ2-7; 7 bases fit TRBD1. V dropped 2 bases and J dropped 1; count of bases not matched to a gene: 11. Germline loops: CDR1 KGHSH, CDR2 LQKENI. The CDR3 is 17 amino acids. CDR3 nucleotide sequence: TGTGCCAGCTCACCAGGATGGGACAGTCCAGATTCCTACGAGCAGTACTTC. It specifies CASSPGWDSPDSYEQYF. The full variable domain, completed using reference TRBV18 and TRBJ2-7, is NAGVMQNPRHLVRRRGQEARLRCSPMKGHSHVYWYRQLPEEGLKFMVYLQKENIIDESGMPKERFSAEFPKEGPSILRIQQVVRGDSAAYFCASSPGWDSPDSYEQYFGPGTRLTVT.

The CDR3: CASSRGQGSDSPLHF. The CDR3 DNA sequence: TGTGCCAGCAGCCGGGGACAGGGGTCGGATTCACCCCTCCACTTT. The chain employs TRBV5-4 and TRBJ1-6; 10 bases agree with TRBD1. Germline CDR1 reads SGHNT; CDR2 reads YYREEE (reference sequence). CDR3 size: 15 residues. V lost 4 bases, J lost 8 bases, and 6 bases stayed unmatched. The entire variable domain, with the rest obtained from reference TRBV5-4 and TRBJ1-6, is as follows: ETGVTQSPTHLIKTRGQQVTLRCSSQSGHNTVSWYQQALGQGPQFIFQYYREEENGRGNFPPRFSGLQFPNYSSELNVNALELDDSALYLCASSRGQGSDSPLHFGNGTRLTVT.

V usage is TRBV27 and J usage is TRBJ1-6; TRBD1 aligns across 10 bases. The CDR3 totals 18 residues. CDR1 is MNHEY and CDR2 is SMNVEV in the germline V gene (reference sequence). V lost 5 bases to trimming and J lost 4 bases; unmatched junction nucleotides: 11. CDR3 sequence reads: CASSPRTGGDLYNSPLHF. DNA of the CDR3: TGTGCCAGCAGTCCTAGGACAGGGGGGGACCTTTATAATTCACCCCTCCACTTT.

This clone was seen just once. The CDR3: CASRFLSGDTQYF. For the CDR3, the DNA is TGTGCCAGCAGATTCCTTAGCGGGGATACGCAGTATTTT. This rearrangement joins TRBV28 to TRBJ2-3; TRBD2 agrees at 7 bases. In germline, CDR1 is MDHEN, CDR2 SYDVKM. CDR3 length: 13 residues. V dropped 6 bases and J dropped 6; count of bases not matched to a gene: 6.

V usage is TRBV12-3 or TRBV12-4 and J usage is TRBJ1-1; 9 bases match TRBD1. The CDR3 has 13 amino acids. V lost 2 bases and J lost 8; bases outside the gene matches: 3. The CDR3 DNA reads TGTGCCAGCAGTTTATGGGGGACAGGGGAAGCTTTCTTT. This codes for CASSLWGTGEAFF.

The V call is TRBV4-3, the J call TRBJ2-7; 9 bases agree with TRBD2. The CDR3 totals 17 residues. V shed 1 base and J 2 bases; nucleotides not matched to a gene: 9. The germline V gene encodes CDR1 LGHNA and CDR2 YSLEER. CDR3 residues: CASSQGLAEPYTYEQYF. The DNA of the CDR3 is TGCGCCAGCAGCCAAGGACTAGCGGAACCTTATACCTACGAGCAGTACTTC.

The chain employs TRBV30 and TRBJ2-3; TRBD2 aligns across 8 bases. The CDR3 is made up of 16 amino acids. Per germline, CDR1 GTSNPN and CDR2 SVGIG (reference sequence). The V gene end was trimmed by 3 bases and the J gene end by 0 bases; junction bases not matched to a gene: 8. The CDR3 DNA reads TGTGCCTGGAGCGACGGGGGGGTCTCTAGCACAGATACGCAGTATTTT. It yields the protein CAWSDGGVSSTDTQYF.

The V gene is TRBV2, the J gene TRBJ1-5, with 9 nucleotides matching TRBD1. The CDR3 is 15 amino acids. The trim removed 6 bases at V and 0 bases at J, leaving 3 bases unmatched. CDR1 and CDR2 from the germline V gene are SNHLY and FYNNEI. This CDR3 reads CASRRTGVSNQPQHF. Written as DNA, the CDR3 is TGTGCCAGCAGACGGACAGGGGTTAGCAATCAGCCCCAGCATTTT.

The chain recombines TRBV6-4 with TRBJ2-3; possible D gene TRBD2, 5 bases. This CDR3 has 12 amino acids. V lost 7 bases to trimming and J lost 2 bases, with 7 bases between them. Germline V gene sequence: CDR1 MRHNA, CDR2 SNTAGT. CDR3 loop: CASKGVTDTQYF. CDR3 DNA sequence: TGTGCCAGCAAGGGAGTCACAGATACGCAGTATTTT.

J is TRBJ1-6 and V is TRBV6-4; perhaps TRBD1 as D (5 bases). In germline, CDR1 is MRHNA, CDR2 SNTAGT. V was trimmed by 2 bases and J by 7 bases, leaving 9 bases between them. The CDR3 is 14 amino acids. The DNA for the CDR3 is TGTGCCAGCAGTGACGGCAGGGCCAATTCACCCCTCCACTTT. Translation: CASSDGRANSPLHF.

Here the CDR3 DNA reads TGCGCCAGCAGCCAAGACCTTTTTAGCTACACCTTC. Translation gives CASSQDLFSYTF. The chain combines TRBV4-3 with TRBJ1-2; no clear D. The CDR3 contains 12 residues. Germline loops: CDR1 LGHNA, CDR2 YSLEER. V was pared by 0 bases and J by 9 bases, with 8 bases between.

The chain carries TRBV7-9 and TRBJ1-5, with D possibly being TRBD1 (6 bases). This CDR3 is 15 amino acids long. CDR1 SEHNR and CDR2 FQNEAQ come from the germline V gene (reference sequence). V shed 5 bases and J shed 4 bases, with 15 bases lying between them. The CDR3, as DNA: TGTGCCAGCAGCGCATCAGGGGCTTTTAATCAGCCCCAGCATTTT. It is translated as CASSASGAFNQPQHF.

This rearrangement joins TRBV7-2 to TRBJ1-1; 7 nucleotides line up with TRBD1. After removal of 1 base from V and 5 bases from J, the junction contained 16 bases not matched to a gene. The CDR3 loop spans 18 amino acids. Germline CDR1 is SGHTA and CDR2 is FQGNSA. The CDR3 nucleotides are TGTGCCAGCAGCTTAGGGAGGGGGCTGAGGGGTGTTCAAACTGAAGCTTTCTTT. Amino acid sequence: CASSLGRGLRGVQTEAFF.

The CDR3 bases are TGTGCCAGTGTTCGGACAGGGGGGTATGGCTACACCTTC. As protein: CASVRTGGYGYTF. The chain has TRBV19 and TRBJ1-2; 10 bases are shared with TRBD1. Germline V lookup: CDR1 LNHDA, CDR2 SQIVND (reference sequence). V lost 8 bases and J lost 5; bases outside the gene matches: 5. The CDR3 contains 13 residues.